The 16 T cell receptor beta chains given below trace back to one sample, sequenced in a study of T cell responses to AZD1222 COVID-19 vaccine (dated by TCRdb to the early 2020s). The library was generated by the immunoSEQ multiplex PCR assay. What TCRdb holds here is the immuneACCESS table cut down to in-frame rearrangements. Part of the clones is not present; checked against another copy, under half of the missing clones reflect an unresolved V gene, and the others are unexplained. Here the sample has about 200,000 clones; more than 85% occur a single time. The ten largest clones add up to approximately 1% of the sample. The label giving this sample's time point can be read as: baseline before first vaccination. Taken with the paper, the label for treatment or condition translates to: meningococcal conjugate vaccine given as trial control. The sample in question was peripheral blood, obtained on day 0 of MenACWY control vaccination. The receptors were sampled from an adult in good health.

The chain links TRBV3-1 (or the pseudogene TRBV3-2) to TRBJ1-2; a weak D match, TRBD1 (5 bases). This CDR3 is built from 13 residues. Trimming took off 6 bases at V and 3 bases at J, with 11 bases between the two ends. Germline CDR1 reads LGHDT; CDR2 reads YNNKEL (reference sequence). DNA of the CDR3: TGTGCCAGCAGGACAGCGAATGACTATGGCTACACCTTC. This codes for CASRTANDYGYTF.

This chain links TRBV11-2 with TRBJ1-6; D is perhaps TRBD1 (5 bases). The CDR3 has 14 amino acids. CDR1 and CDR2 (germline): SGHAT, FQNNGV. V shed 0 bases and J shed 8 bases, with 8 bases lying between them. The chain's CDR3 is CASSLEGVYSPLHF. The CDR3 DNA is TGTGCCAGCAGCTTAGAGGGGGTCTATTCACCCCTCCACTTT.

The chain combines TRBV5-5 with TRBJ1-5; weak D call: TRBD1 (5 bases). Germline V gene sequence: CDR1 SGHKS, CDR2 YYEKEE (reference sequence). Trimming left V 4 bases short and J 4 bases short, with 12 bases between. This CDR3 contains 14 residues. This CDR3 is CASSTDSANQPQHF. DNA for the CDR3: TGTGCCAGCAGCACCGACAGCGCGAATCAGCCCCAGCATTTT.

Remarks on this clone: This sample also contains other DNA sequences that code for the same CDR3. V usage is TRBV5-1 and J usage is TRBJ2-7; 10 bases fit TRBD1. Trimming removed 4 bases from V and 2 bases from J; junction bases left unmatched: 3. In germline, CDR1 is SGHRS, CDR2 YFSETQ. The CDR3 runs to 14 residues. This CDR3 reads CASSPGTGAYEQYF. In DNA form, the CDR3 reads TGCGCCAGCAGCCCGGGGACAGGGGCCTACGAGCAGTACTTC.

J is TRBJ1-6 and V is TRBV7-9; unclear D gene. In germline, CDR1 is SEHNR, CDR2 FQNEAQ (reference sequence). Trimming cost V 1 base and J 4 bases, with 5 bases left between them. CDR3 length: 14 amino acids. The CDR3 loop is CASSLDGYNSPLHF. The CDR3 DNA reads as TGTGCCAGCAGCTTAGACGGGTATAATTCACCCCTCCACTTT.

The CDR3 spells CASSFLSGGARETQYF. For the CDR3, the DNA is TGCGCCAGCAGCTTCCTCAGCGGGGGGGCCAGGGAGACCCAGTACTTC. The chain links TRBV5-1 to TRBJ2-5; 10 bases are shared with TRBD2. The length of the CDR3 is 16 residues. Germline V CDR1 and CDR2: SGHRS, YFSETQ. Trimming took 2 bases from V and 5 from J; bases not matched to a gene: 9. The full variable domain, with the rest looked up from reference TRBV5-1 and TRBJ2-5, is KAGVTQTPRYLIKTRGQQVTLSCSPISGHRSVSWYQQTPGQGLQFLFEYFSETQRNKGNFPGRFSGRQFSNSRSEMNVSTLELGDSALYLCASSFLSGGARETQYFGPGTRLLVL.

The rearrangement uses TRBV5-1 and TRBJ2-1; 13 bases match TRBD2. The trim removed 5 bases at V and 7 bases at J, leaving 3 bases unmatched. Germline V gene data show CDR1 as SGHRS and CDR2 as YFSETQ. This CDR3 has 14 residues. This chain's CDR3 is CASRGTSGANEQFF. The CDR3 DNA sequence: TGCGCCAGCAGAGGGACTAGCGGGGCGAATGAGCAGTTCTTC.

This chain uses TRBV19 with TRBJ1-3; 7 bases agree with TRBD1. The CDR3 runs 15 residues. Per the germline V gene, CDR1 is LNHDA and CDR2 is SQIVND (reference sequence). With V trimmed by 8 bases and J by 0 bases, 7 bases remained unmatched. CDR3 amino acids: CASGIDRVSGNTIYF. For the CDR3, the DNA is TGTGCCAGTGGAATCGACAGGGTCTCTGGAAACACCATATATTTT.

The chain employs TRBV5-4 and TRBJ1-1; no clear D gene. Germline values: CDR1 SGHNT, CDR2 YYREEE (reference sequence). V was clipped by 0 bases and J by 1 base, with 7 bases between them. This CDR3 region has 14 residues. In DNA form, the CDR3 reads TGTGCCAGCAGCTTGGTAGGTTCGAACACTGAAGCTTTCTTT. Protein sequence: CASSLVGSNTEAFF. Full variable domain (outside the CDR3, taken from reference TRBV5-4 and TRBJ1-1): ETGVTQSPTHLIKTRGQQVTLRCSSQSGHNTVSWYQQALGQGPQFIFQYYREEENGRGNFPPRFSGLQFPNYSSELNVNALELDDSALYLCASSLVGSNTEAFFGQGTRLTVV.

J is TRBJ2-1 and V is TRBV11-2, with a weak D call TRBD1 (6 bases). Per the germline V gene, CDR1 is SGHAT and CDR2 is FQNNGV. CDR3 length: 17 residues. The V and J ends lost 4 bases and 0 bases respectively, with 16 bases between them. The CDR3 DNA reads TGTGCCAGCAGCTCATCAACCGGGACACCCTCCTACAATGAGCAGTTCTTC. It translates to CASSSSTGTPSYNEQFF.

J is TRBJ1-2 and V is TRBV15; no clear D. V was trimmed by 0 bases and J by 8 bases, leaving 16 bases between them. Germline V gene sequence: CDR1 LNHNV, CDR2 YYDKDF (reference sequence). The CDR3 is 15 residues long. The CDR3: CATSRERSPGGGYTF. The CDR3 region has the DNA TGTGCCACCAGCAGAGAACGGTCGCCCGGAGGCGGCTACACCTTC.

This clone was counted once. This rearrangement joins TRBV6-5 to TRBJ2-3; no clear D. CDR3 length equals 15 residues. The ends were cut back, 7 bases at V and 2 bases at J, with 16 bases in the middle. Germline CDR1 is MNHEY and CDR2 is SVGAGI. The CDR3 DNA reads as TGTGCCAGCATCCCTCCCCTTGGAACCACAGATACGCAGTATTTT. This codes for CASIPPLGTTDTQYF.

V is TRBV5-1 and J is TRBJ1-2; D perhaps matches TRBD1 (5 bases). Germline CDR1 and CDR2: SGHRS and YFSETQ. The CDR3 has 12 amino acids. The V and J ends lost 4 bases and 4 bases respectively, with 8 bases between them. CDR3 in amino acids: CASSPGTYGYTF. The CDR3 DNA is TGCGCCAGCAGCCCAGGGACCTATGGCTACACCTTC.

The V gene is TRBV19, the J gene TRBJ1-6; D is unclear. This CDR3 spans 19 amino acids. Between the trimmed V and J ends, which lost 9 bases and 1 base, there was a span of 25 bases. Germline V gives CDR1 LNHDA, CDR2 SQIVND (reference sequence). The CDR3 bases are TGTGCCAGCAGGATAGTCGGGCAGTTAGCCTCTTCCTATAATTCACCCCTCCACTTT. Its translation: CASRIVGQLASSYNSPLHF. The complete variable domain, with remaining parts taken from reference TRBV19 and TRBJ1-6, reads DGGITQSPKYLFRKEGQNVTLSCEQNLNHDAMYWYRQDPGQGLRLIYYSQIVNDFQKGDIAEGYSVSREKKESFPLTVTSAQKNPTAFYLCASRIVGQLASSYNSPLHFGNGTRLTVT.

This clone was seen a handful of times. This chain links TRBV30 with TRBJ1-1; perhaps TRBD1 as D (5 bases). This CDR3 contains 14 residues. The V end was cut by 1 base, the J end by 0 bases, with 9 bases between. CDR1 GTSNPN and CDR2 SVGIG come from the germline V gene (reference sequence). Written as DNA, the CDR3 is TGTGCCTGGAGTGAAGACAGAGTGAACACTGAAGCTTTCTTT. It specifies CAWSEDRVNTEAFF.

V and J are TRBV6-2 or TRBV6-3 and TRBJ1-5; no clear D gene. Germline CDR1 is MNHEY and CDR2 is SVGEGT. Trimming left V 5 bases short and J 6 bases short, with 14 bases between. CDR3 size: 14 residues. The CDR3 region is CASSAAAGGQPQHF. In nucleotides, the CDR3 is TGTGCCAGCAGTGCCGCCGCAGGCGGTCAGCCCCAGCATTTT.